This T cell receptor beta chain was sequenced for a study of blood T cell repertoires in COVID-19 (dated by TCRdb to the early 2020s). In the study overall: Samples from collaborators originated in the United States, Italy and Spain and spanned both the acute and convalescent phases of COVID-19. The prospective study material was composed of cDNA or gDNA derived from T cells, B-cell-depleted T cells, or PBMCs. Subjects who had been exposed to COVID-19, were actively infected with it, or had recovered from it provided the deeply sampled blood TCRbeta repertoires that made up the dataset. The repertoires were released in a freely available public database intended as a resource for research on the immune response to SARS-CoV-2. The samples were drawn from two sources: the first 160 participants of the ongoing ImmuneRACE study, and 950 to 1,500 subjects contributed by 6 global collaborators. A de-identified subject ID, COVID-19 status, age in years and sex were almost always included in the sample metadata. Where HLA class I and class II types were available, the types were taken from metadata supplied by the sample provider, not from assay-based typing.

The collaborating institutions used their own protocols to collect whole blood in K2EDTA tubes. For TCRbeta analysis, collaborators shipped samples as frozen whole blood, isolated PBMCs, or DNA extracted from either of those sample types. The research as a whole found: The amount of clinical and demographic metadata varied by source and participant and was provided uncurated.

TCRbeta CDR3 regions were amplified from genomic DNA by means of the immunoSEQ Assay, a bias-controlled multiplex PCR. Per the source publication's procedure: Within the assay, amplification of reference gene primers was used to estimate how many nucleated cells each sample contained. To quantify the absolute abundance of each unique TCRbeta CDR3 rearrangement, sequence reads were collapsed and filtered. For each sample, productive Simpson clonality was calculated by taking the square root of Simpson's diversity index across productive rearrangements. Drawn from immuneACCESS, this table holds only the in-frame rearrangements with V and J called that TCRdb kept. Clones are partly lost; checked studies trace under half to an unresolved V gene and leave the rest unexplained. V and J calls and clone size follow that table, whereas D and trimming were derived from the DNA. The sample contains about 220,000 clones, approximately 79% of them found a single time. The top ten constitute approximately 5% of the sample.

A word on this clone: The antigen it binds to is not known. The record has no base qualities; no much larger clone is one base away.

The clonotype was recovered from a human donor in a cohort sampled during active COVID-19. The source material was peripheral blood.

The sequenced DNA: TGTGCCAGCAGCGTAGAGGGGAGCACAGATACGCAGTATTTT. The translation is CASSVEGSTDTQYF. The chain uses TRBV9 and TRBJ2-3; perhaps TRBD1 is the D gene, with 5 bases matching. Looking up the germline V gene yields CDR1 SGDLS and CDR2 YYNGEE. The CDR3 numbers 14 residues from cysteine through phenylalanine. The only DNA kept is the CDR3, 42 bases in frame from the first base. V is cut by 0 bases and J by 0 bases, and the space between the germline ends is 5 bases.